This passage covers 21 T cell receptor beta chains from one sample sequenced in a study of blood T cell repertoires in COVID-19 (TCRdb year 2020). The method was the immunoSEQ multiplex PCR assay. TCRdb retrieved this table from immuneACCESS and kept in-frame rearrangements only. Not all clones are present; in checked studies, unresolved V genes account for under half, and no reason is known for the remainder. For this sample there are about 270,000 clones; 88% appear just once. The top ten clonotypes cover roughly 3.9% of the sample. The sample comprised peripheral blood. The receptors stem from a man aged 60 to 75 who had recovered from COVID-19.

This chain joins TRBV4-1 and TRBJ1-6; D is possibly TRBD1 (5 bases). This CDR3 has 18 residues. The germline V gene encodes CDR1 MGHRA and CDR2 YSYEKL. Trimming removed 1 base at V and 0 bases at J, with 13 bases between. The CDR3 protein is CASSQGQGPNSYNSPLHF. The CDR3 nucleotides are TGCGCCAGCAGCCAAGGGCAGGGCCCAAACTCCTATAATTCACCCCTCCACTTT.

This rearrangement joins TRBV2 to TRBJ2-6, with 7 bases fitting TRBD1. The junction had 23 bases not matched to a gene; V was cut back by 6 bases and J by 0 bases. CDR1 and CDR2 (germline): SNHLY, FYNNEI. The CDR3 length is 22 residues. The CDR3 is CASRGPTGTAIEKNSGANVLTF. The CDR3 DNA sequence: TGTGCCAGCAGAGGGCCGACCGGGACAGCCATTGAGAAAAACTCTGGGGCCAACGTCCTGACTTTC.

The count of this clone is one. Written as DNA, the CDR3 is TGCAGCGTTGACCGGACAAACACTGAAGCTTTCTTT. Translating gives CSVDRTNTEAFF. V is TRBV29-1 and J is TRBJ1-1; D might be TRBD1 (5 bases). CDR1 is SQVTM, CDR2 ANQGSEA, per germline. The CDR3 runs to 12 residues. Trimming left V 3 bases short and J 2 bases short, with 7 bases between.

V and J are TRBV18 and TRBJ1-5, with a possible D match to TRBD1 (5 bases). The CDR3 consists of 15 residues. The germline V and J ends were trimmed by 5 bases and 0 bases, with 11 bases remaining between them. The germline V gene encodes CDR1 KGHSH and CDR2 LQKENI. In nucleotides, the CDR3 is TGTGCCAGCTCATGGGGGGAACATAGCAATCAGCCCCAGCATTTT. This encodes CASSWGEHSNQPQHF.

The chain uses TRBV10-2 and TRBJ1-1, with D possibly being TRBD1 (6 bases). The CDR3 extends over 14 amino acids. V was pared by 6 bases and J by 1 base, with 12 bases between. The germline CDR1 and CDR2 sequences are WSHSY and SAAADI. DNA for the CDR3: TGCGCCAGCAGCGAAGGGGGGGGGAACACTGAAGCTTTCTTT. Its protein is CASSEGGGNTEAFF.

In this sample, this clone turned up a few times. The chain links TRBV5-1 to TRBJ2-7, with 10 bases lining up with TRBD1. The CDR3 is 16 amino acids. V dropped 0 bases and J dropped 4; count of bases not matched to a gene: 7. Germline CDR1 reads SGHRS; CDR2 reads YFSETQ. CDR3 coding DNA: TGCGCCAGCAGCTTGGCTGCGGGACAGGGGCTGTACGAGCAGTACTTC. Its protein is CASSLAAGQGLYEQYF.

J is TRBJ1-2 and V is TRBV12-3 or TRBV12-4; D remains unclear. The CDR3 sequence is 13 residues long. Trimming left V 3 bases short and J 5 bases short, with 10 bases between. The CDR3 nucleotides are TGTGCCAGCAGTTTGGGCTCGGCTTATGGCTACACCTTC. This translates into CASSLGSAYGYTF.

The rearrangement joins TRBV29-1 to TRBJ1-1, with 7 bases fitting TRBD1. Germline values: CDR1 SQVTM, CDR2 ANQGSEA. The J segment lost 3 bases and the V segment lost 8 bases, leaving 9 bases of the junction unmatched. This CDR3 spans 13 amino acids. CDR3 loop: CSSRTGVDTEAFF. CDR3 nucleotides: TGCAGCAGCAGGACAGGTGTGGACACTGAAGCTTTCTTT.

This clone occurred once. The genes are TRBV10-3 and TRBJ1-6; D perhaps matches TRBD1 (6 bases). V was clipped by 6 bases and J by 5 bases, with 11 bases between them. CDR1 is ENHRY and CDR2 is SYGVKD in the germline V gene. The CDR3 covers 14 residues. CDR3 loop: CAIRGQSNNSPLHF. In DNA form, the CDR3 reads TGTGCCATCAGAGGACAGTCGAATAATTCACCCCTCCACTTT.

DNA for the CDR3: TGTGCCAGCAGCGCATATACAGGAGGGACCGGGGAGCTGTTTTTT. It encodes CASSAYTGGTGELFF. This chain joins TRBV7-2 and TRBJ2-2, with D possibly TRBD2 on 6 matching bases. This CDR3 has 15 amino acids. V lost 5 bases and J lost 5, with 15 bases in between. Germline lookup yields CDR1 SGHTA and CDR2 FQGNSA.

This rearrangement joins TRBV6-5 to TRBJ2-2, with D maybe TRBD1 (5 bases). Between the trimmed V and J ends, which lost 6 bases and 1 base, there was a span of 12 bases. Germline V gene lookup returns CDR1 MNHEY and CDR2 SVGAGI. CDR3 length: 15 residues. The CDR3 loop reads CASRNDRQNTGELFF. The CDR3 DNA reads TGTGCCAGCAGGAACGACAGACAGAACACCGGGGAGCTGTTTTTT.

This sequence joins TRBV15 and TRBJ2-1, with 11 bases matching TRBD1. This CDR3 has 17 amino acids. V lost 3 bases, J lost 0 bases, and 4 bases stayed unmatched. Germline V gene sequence: CDR1 LNHNV, CDR2 YYDKDF (reference sequence). The CDR3 DNA follows: TGTGCCACCAGCAGTGTAGGGACAGGGGGCTCCTACAATGAGCAGTTCTTC. Its translation: CATSSVGTGGSYNEQFF.

The chain carries TRBV4-1 and TRBJ1-1; D remains ambiguous. V shed 3 bases and J shed 3 bases, with 17 bases lying between them. Germline V gene lookup returns CDR1 MGHRA and CDR2 YSYEKL. This CDR3 region has 16 residues. In DNA form, the CDR3 reads TGCGCCAGCAGCCATGATGAGAAAGGGAGGCACACTGAAGCTTTCTTT. Translated: CASSHDEKGRHTEAFF.

Only one count was recorded for this clone. The chain recombines TRBV5-1 with TRBJ1-1; D unclear. The V end was cut by 5 bases, the J end by 2 bases, with 13 bases between. Germline-derived CDR1 and CDR2 are SGHRS and YFSETQ. The CDR3 is made up of 14 amino acids. The CDR3 nucleotides are TGCGCCAGCAGTATTGCGTCGGGTAACACTGAAGCTTTCTTT. This translates into CASSIASGNTEAFF.

The sample holds a few counts of this clone. The chain has TRBV7-2 and TRBJ2-7, with D tentatively TRBD2 (5 bases). Germline loops: CDR1 SGHTA, CDR2 FQGNSA. V dropped 2 bases and J dropped 6 bases, with 14 bases sitting between them. The CDR3 spans 14 residues. CDR3 in amino acids: CASSLNRISGEQYF. Written as DNA, the CDR3 is TGTGCCAGCAGCTTAAATAGAATCAGCGGCGAGCAGTACTTC.

The chain joins TRBV27 to TRBJ2-1, with 14 positions matching TRBD2. The J segment lost 0 bases and the V segment lost 1 base, leaving 2 bases of the junction unmatched. Germline V gene sequence: CDR1 MNHEY, CDR2 SMNVEV (reference sequence). CDR3 length equals 18 residues. The CDR3: CASSLLGLAGDSYNEQFF. The CDR3 DNA follows: TGTGCCAGCAGTTTATTGGGACTAGCGGGGGACTCCTACAATGAGCAGTTCTTC.

This clone appeared a single time. The V and J genes are TRBV29-1 and TRBJ2-7; TRBD1 matches 7 bases. The germline CDR1 and CDR2 sequences are SQVTM and ANQGSEA. J was trimmed by 0 bases and V by 6 bases; bases with no gene match: 11. The CDR3 has 15 residues. CDR3 protein: CSVDGWQGDSYEQYF. Here the CDR3 DNA reads TGCAGCGTGGATGGATGGCAGGGGGACTCCTACGAGCAGTACTTC.

The rearrangement joins TRBV30 to TRBJ2-3; 7 nucleotides match TRBD1. Looked up from germline, CDR1 is GTSNPN and CDR2 is SVGIG (reference sequence). V trimming: 2 bases; J trimming: 3 bases; junction bases outside the gene matches: 8. CDR3 length equals 15 residues. CDR3 nucleotide sequence: TGTGCCTGGAGTACCACGACAGGGTGGACAGATACGCAGTATTTT. Translating it yields CAWSTTTGWTDTQYF.

The J gene is TRBJ1-2, the V gene TRBV11-2; a possible D gene is TRBD1 (5 bases). CDR3 length: 13 amino acids. Germline V gives CDR1 SGHAT, CDR2 FQNNGV. The germline V and J ends were trimmed by 1 base and 8 bases, with 11 bases remaining between them. The CDR3 spells CASSLGGVPGYTF. The CDR3 coding sequence is TGTGCCAGCAGCTTAGGGGGGGTCCCCGGCTACACCTTC.

The genes are TRBV4-1 and TRBJ2-3; D may be TRBD2 (5 bases). The CDR3 is 15 amino acids. Germline V CDR1 and CDR2: MGHRA, YSYEKL. V lost 0 bases and J 5 bases, leaving 12 bases between the germline ends. The CDR3 spells CASSQEGASRDTQYF. The CDR3 bases are TGCGCCAGCAGCCAAGAAGGAGCTAGCCGAGATACGCAGTATTTT.

This clone was detected only a few times. The chain has TRBV6-5 and TRBJ1-1; weak D call: TRBD1 (5 bases). In germline, CDR1 is MNHEY, CDR2 SVGAGI. The CDR3 is 14 residues long. Trimming removed 2 bases at V and 1 base at J, with 8 bases between. CDR3 sequence (DNA): TGTGCCAGCAGTTACCAGACAGAGAACACTGAAGCTTTCTTT. It translates to CASSYQTENTEAFF.